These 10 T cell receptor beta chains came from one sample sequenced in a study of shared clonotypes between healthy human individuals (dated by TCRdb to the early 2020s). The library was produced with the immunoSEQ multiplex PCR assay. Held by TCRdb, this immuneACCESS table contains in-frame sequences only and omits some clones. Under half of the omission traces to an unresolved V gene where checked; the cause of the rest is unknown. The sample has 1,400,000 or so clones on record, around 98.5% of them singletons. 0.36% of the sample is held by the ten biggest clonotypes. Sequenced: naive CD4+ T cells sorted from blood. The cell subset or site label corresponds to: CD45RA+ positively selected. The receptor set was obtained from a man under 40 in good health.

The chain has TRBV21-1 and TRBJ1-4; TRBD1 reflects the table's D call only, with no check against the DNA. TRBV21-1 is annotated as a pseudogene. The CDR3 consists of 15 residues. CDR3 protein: CASSSRQGETEKLFF. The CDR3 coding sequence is TGTGCCAGCAGCTCCCGACAGGGAGAGACTGAAAAACTGTTTTTT.

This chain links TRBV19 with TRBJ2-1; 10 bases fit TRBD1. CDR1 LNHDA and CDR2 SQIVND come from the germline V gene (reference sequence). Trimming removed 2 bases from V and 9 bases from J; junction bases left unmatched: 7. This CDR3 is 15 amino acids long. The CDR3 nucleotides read TGTGCCAGTAGTATAATGGGGGGGACAGGGGCTGAGCAGTTCTTC. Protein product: CASSIMGGTGAEQFF.

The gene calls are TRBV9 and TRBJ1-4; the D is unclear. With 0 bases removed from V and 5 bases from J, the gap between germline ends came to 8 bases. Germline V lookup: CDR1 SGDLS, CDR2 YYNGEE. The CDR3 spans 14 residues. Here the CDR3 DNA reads TGTGCCAGCAGCGTAGGGGGTGGGAATGAAAAACTGTTTTTT. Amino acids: CASSVGGGNEKLFF.

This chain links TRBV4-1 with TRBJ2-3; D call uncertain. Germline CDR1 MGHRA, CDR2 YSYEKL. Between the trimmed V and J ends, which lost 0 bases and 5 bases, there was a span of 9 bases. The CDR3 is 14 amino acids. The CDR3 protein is CASSQDVRIDTQYF. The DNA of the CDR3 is TGCGCCAGCAGCCAAGATGTGAGGATAGATACGCAGTATTTT.

The CDR3 DNA reads as TGTGCCACCAGCAGAGATTTAAACGATGGCTACACCTTC. Its translation is CATSRDLNDGYTF. The chain is built from TRBV15 and TRBJ1-2; D gene uncertain. V dropped 0 bases and J dropped 6 bases, with 8 bases sitting between them. The CDR3 covers 13 residues. Germline V gene lookup returns CDR1 LNHNV and CDR2 YYDKDF (reference sequence).

CDR3 nucleotides: TGTGCCAGCAGTTACTGGACTAGCGGGAGTTACGAGCAGTACTTC. This sequence encodes CASSYWTSGSYEQYF. The genes are TRBV6-5 and TRBJ2-7; 13 positions match TRBD2. There are 15 residues in the CDR3. V lost 1 base to trimming and J lost 4 bases; unmatched junction nucleotides: 1. Germline V lookup: CDR1 MNHEY, CDR2 SVGAGI.

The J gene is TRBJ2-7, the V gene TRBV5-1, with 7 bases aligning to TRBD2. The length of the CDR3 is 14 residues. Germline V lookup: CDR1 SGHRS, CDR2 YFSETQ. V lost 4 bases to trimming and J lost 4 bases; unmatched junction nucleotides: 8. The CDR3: CASSPVTSVYEQYF. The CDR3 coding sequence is TGCGCCAGCAGCCCGGTTACTAGCGTTTACGAGCAGTACTTC.

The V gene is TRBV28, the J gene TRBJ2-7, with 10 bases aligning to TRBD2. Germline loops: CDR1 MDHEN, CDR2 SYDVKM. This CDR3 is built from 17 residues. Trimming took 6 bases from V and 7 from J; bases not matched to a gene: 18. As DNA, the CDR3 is TGTGCCAGCAGAGGGTGGGCTAGCGGGGGCCCAGCGGGGGAGCAGTACTTC. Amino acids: CASRGWASGGPAGEQYF.

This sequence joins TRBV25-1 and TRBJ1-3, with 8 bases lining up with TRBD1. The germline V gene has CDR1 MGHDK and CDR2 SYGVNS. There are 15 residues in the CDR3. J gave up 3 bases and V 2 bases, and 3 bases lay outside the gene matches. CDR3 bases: TGTGCCAGCAGTGAACGCAGGGGGCTTGGAAACACCATATATTTT. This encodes CASSERRGLGNTIYF.

The DNA for the CDR3 is TGCGCCAGCGGCCGGACAGGCCTTAACACCGGGGAGCTGTTTTTT. This encodes CASGRTGLNTGELFF. The chain employs TRBV5-1 and TRBJ2-2, with 7 bases that match TRBD1. Losses at the gene ends were 7 bases for V and 2 bases for J; bases not matched to a gene: 8. The germline CDR1 and CDR2 sequences are SGHRS and YFSETQ. CDR3 length equals 15 residues.